A single TCR beta chain is shown here with its context. Its antigen is unknown. Base-call qualities are not available, and no considerably larger clone is one nucleotide away. The entry originates in a study of cytomegalovirus exposure and HLA in healthy donors (dated 2017 in TCRdb). Some background on the complete study: An earlier analysis of fewer than 750 of the donors reported approximately 260 Gb of sequence data and some 110 million unique TCR beta sequences obtained from approximately 180 million T cells. Roughly 320 gigabases of sequencing data and around 88 million unique TCR sequences made up an early release that covered over 550 HLA-typed donors. Of the roughly 400 genotyped donors, about 80% fell in the genetic ancestry cluster associated with self-reported Caucasian donors. The study was designed to test whether signatures of past pathogen exposure could be identified by cataloging public T cell receptors. The T cell repertoires of 666 subjects were profiled by immunosequencing and related to cytomegalovirus serostatus. Besides the first cohort of hundreds of subjects, a separate validation cohort made up of 120 different subjects was used. High-throughput TCR immunosequencing, statistical association of individual TCRs with disease status, and machine learning were combined to predict cytomegalovirus infection status. To study patterns of TCR occurrence, a later analysis re-analyzed previously published TCR beta repertoires from 550 to 800 donors and added high-resolution HLA genotyping. Rather than drawing on any new phenotypic data, the later analysis identified candidate immune exposures from TCR beta sequences and the way those sequences occurred across donors. To decide whether each TCR beta V gene segment behaved as functional or pseudogenic, an earlier analysis of nearly 600 of the donors relied on high-throughput TCR beta sequencing. Alongside the repertoire data, information on donor age, sex, ethnicity and CMV serostatus was compiled. A later genetic analysis used genome-wide SNP genotypes for 398 of the 666 donors, treating that subset as a discovery cohort. All discovery cohort repertoires had been generated using a single sequencing platform. Class I and class II HLA loci were covered by the typing at four-digit resolution. The number of donors typed differed by locus, with 629-630 for A, B, C, DRB1 and DQB1, around 520 for DQA1, 600 to 610 for DPA1, and approximately 470 for DPB1. Because of strong linkage in the cohort, roughly five DR-DQ haplotypes were treated as single units for association and clustering. Among 398 genotyped donors of the cohort, an average of approximately 250,000 unique TCR beta nucleotide sequences were sequenced per donor, around 20% of them non-productive.

The V end loses 5 bases and the J end loses 5 bases, and a stretch of 18 bases separates them. The CDR3 numbers 15 residues from cysteine through phenylalanine. The kept DNA is CDR3 alone, 45 bases in frame from the first base. Looking up the germline V gene (reference sequence) yields CDR1 SEHNR and CDR2 FQNEAQ. Receptor amplification or capture employed the immunoSEQ multiplex PCR assay. For the multiplex PCR, a mixture combining 60 forward primers for TCR Vbeta segments and 13 reverse primers for TCR Jbeta segments was used. The CDR3 region of rearranged TCR beta genes was amplified from genomic DNA with a multiplex PCR assay. Amplified TCR beta libraries were sequenced as 87-base-pair reads on the Illumina HiSeq System. As for the authors' bioinformatics: Across the 666 repertoires, a later analysis counted approximately 83 million unique TCR beta chains, roughly 11 million of which were shared by at least two donors. Raw reads were error-corrected and collapsed into unique sequences with a nearest-neighbor algorithm that merged closely related sequences to remove PCR and sequencing errors. To assign V, D and J gene segments, CDR3 sequences were aligned to IMGT reference sequences. For a sequence to be retained, a match of at least six nucleotides was required to both a V gene segment and a J gene segment. Rearrangements were called productive when the CDR3 lacked stop codons and stayed in frame with V and J; all others were non-productive. CDR3 was defined according to IMGT convention as the region running from the second conserved V-encoded cysteine to the conserved J-encoded phenylalanine. Sequences without an unambiguous match to a single V gene segment were excluded from the earlier analysis of 450 to 750 of the donors. An earlier analysis of 587 of the donors classified V segments as functional when productive rearrangements were above 56.7% and as segregating when the standard deviation between donors was above 5%. A statistical classification framework was developed to diagnose cytomegalovirus status using the catalog of TCR beta chain sequences. In a later analysis, V and J genes were assigned by comparing TCR nucleotide sequences against IMGT/GENE-DB human TR gene sequences. Using the TCRdist pipeline, a later analysis assigned CDR3 sequences along with most-parsimonious VDJ recombination scenarios. In a later analysis, each TCR beta chain was defined by its CDR3 amino acid sequence together with its V-gene family, and reads lacking a unique V-gene family were excluded. As a way to deal with suspected cross-contamination and a sequencing artifact, a later analysis dropped under 600 nucleotide sequences that were highly shared and had low generation probability. In a later analysis, a clonal expansion index was calculated for each public chain from normalized within-repertoire ranks of inferred template counts. In a later analysis, generation probabilities were computed using a VDJ recombination model fitted to out-of-frame rearrangements, and the results were checked against IGoR. In a later analysis, hypergeometric tests were used to score TCR-TCR, TCR-HLA and TCR-CMV co-occurrence, with a repertoire-size bias correction applied to TCR pairs. To estimate false discovery rates, a later analysis permuted the HLA or CMV assignments 20 times. A later analysis grouped co-occurring TCRs with DBSCAN, adding TCRdist sequence similarity when clustering within HLA-allele-positive subsets. For co-occurrence clustering, repertoires with fewer than 30,000 or more than 120,000 public chains were excluded, along with several repertoires with anomalous nucleotide sharing. TCRdb stores this immuneACCESS table with in-frame sequences only. Part of the clones is absent; in the studies checked, under half of the shortfall reflects unresolved V genes, and no reason is known for the rest. That table supplies the V and J calls and clone size; D and trimming were determined from the DNA. Present in this sample are roughly 190,000 clones, 75% to 85% of which were seen just once. Together, the top ten hold about 1.4% of the sample.

The cohort comprised fewer than 700 healthy bone marrow donors. Cohort members were all nominally healthy when sampled, although unrecorded immune exposures were likely present. The donor tested CMV seronegative, placing the donor among the roughly 400 seronegative members of the cohort. A peripheral blood sample was collected from each donor, and TCR beta sequencing was performed on peripheral blood mononuclear cells. Genomic DNA extraction from the blood cell samples was performed with the Qiagen DNeasy Blood Extraction Kit. The research as a whole found: In a later genetic analysis, a missense DCLRE1C variant was associated with V-gene and J-gene trimming of TCR beta chains, and the association was replicated in an independent cohort. Because HLA typing was unavailable for some donors at each locus, only the typed subset was used in association tests. Several of the top co-occurrence clusters appeared to be linked to parvovirus B19, influenza, CMV and Epstein-Barr virus, according to a later analysis. A further reported finding was that TCR beta sequences accurately predicted the HLA-A and HLA-B alleles for most subjects in the first cohort. In a later analysis, HLA-associated TCR beta chains were found to be more clonally expanded and to have lower generation probabilities than equally common non-associated chains. Presence/absence analyses assumed roughly uniform sequencing depth across donors, an assumption that may not hold. The authors suggested that the approach could potentially be extended to other disease states and immunological phenotypes. In a later analysis, around 17,000 TCR beta sequences were associated with specific HLA alleles at a false discovery rate of 0.05. Assigning TCR associations to individual alleles was difficult when HLA alleles, especially DR and DQ, strongly co-occurred. According to a later genetic analysis, donors in an Asian-associated ancestry cluster had fewer N-insertions in productive TCRs than the approximately 670-donor mean. For the cohort, immune exposure information was limited to CMV serostatus. An earlier analysis of some 560 of the donors showed that most TCR beta V segments appeared in productive rearrangements either about 87% or about 30% of the time, which broadly matched IMGT annotations. Because counts were too low, seventeen rarely observed V segments, including chromosome 9 orphons, were excluded from the earlier analysis of several hundred of the donors. Some IMGT-functional V segments, including TRBV6-2 and TRBV6-3, could not be told apart with the 87-base-pair reads, so those segments were excluded. A group of highly shared sequence variants was considered likely to be a technical artifact of the sequencing pipeline. In a later analysis, the rate of TCR association differed among HLA loci, with DRB1 alleles having the most associated TCRs and HLA-C alleles having the fewest. Cytomegalovirus status was reported to be diagnosed by the classifier with high specificity and sensitivity in both the original and validation cohorts. The study gave a list of under 200 TCR beta chains associated with cytomegalovirus. In this cohort, only TCR beta chains were sequenced, and detectable features were limited by the absence of alpha or paired-chain data. Correlated functional status among segregating V segments might reflect linkage disequilibrium, but an unknown experimental factor could not be ruled out. In a later analysis, most CMV-associated TCR beta chains were found to appear HLA-restricted, with HLA associations seemingly driven largely by CMV exposure. While some public TCRs were present in many individuals, most TCR sequences turned up only very rarely across donors. A few of the identified cytomegalovirus-associated TCR beta chains were confirmed in vitro to be specific for cytomegalovirus antigens.

The chain uses TRBV7-9 and TRBJ1-1; the D gene is perhaps TRBD1, from 5 matching bases. This TCR was recovered from a woman aged 50 to 60 in good health and CMV-seronegative. Sample: PBMCs. The nucleotide sequence reads as follows: TGTGCCAGCAGCCCAATCGGAGGGGCCTCGACTGAAGCTTTCTTT. It encodes CASSPIGGASTEAFF.